The 14 T cell receptor beta chains below were found in one sample sequenced in a study of CD8+CD57+ T cells in acquired aplastic anemia. All patients picked for sequencing had shown, by flow cytometry, an expansion of CD8+CD57+ cells. Genomic DNA constituted the template upon which TCR beta VDJ and CDR3 profiling was performed. MiXCR was run by TCRdb on the reads, yielding one entry per CDR3 protein. The top ten clones hold 25% to 30% of a sample with roughly 120,000 distinct CDR3 sequences, under 65% of them seen once. Source material: sorted CD4+, CD8+, or CD8+CD57+ T cells (not recorded which) from PBMCs. The receptors stem from a human donor with aplastic anemia.

CDR3 residues: CASKRTEAFF. CDR3 nucleotide sequence: TGTGCCAGCAAGCGCACTGAAGCTTTCTTT. The chain employs TRBV19 and TRBJ1-1; no clear D. The CDR3 has 10 residues. With 9 bases removed from V and 4 bases from J, the gap between germline ends came to 6 bases. The V gene's germline CDR1 is LNHDA and CDR2 SQIVND (reference sequence).

The V gene is TRBV7-3, the J gene TRBJ2-7, with D uncertain. The CDR3 totals 12 residues. V lost 5 bases, J lost 3 bases, and 8 bases lay in between. From germline, CDR1 is SGHTA and CDR2 FQGTGA. CDR3 nucleotides: TGTGCCAGCAGCATTGCAAGCTACGAGCAGTACTTC. This translates into CASSIASYEQYF.

In regard to this clonotype: The junction departs from the called germline gene at one end, perhaps through a read error. CDR3 amino acids: CASSRAPTPFF. CDR3 nucleotides: TGTGCCAGCAGCCGGGCCCCGACCCCATTCTTC. V usage is TRBV12-3 or TRBV12-4 and J usage is TRBJ1-2; D gene ambiguous. The CDR3 length is 11 residues.

This clonotype was counted between two and nine times. The J gene is TRBJ1-1, the V gene TRBV2; D remains unclear. The CDR3 consists of 14 residues. Germline assignment: CDR1 SNHLY and CDR2 FYNNEI. The germline V and J ends were trimmed by 5 bases and 2 bases, with 12 bases remaining between them. CDR3 loop: CASSWGNRNTEAFF. The CDR3 bases are TGTGCCAGCAGTTGGGGAAACAGAAACACTGAAGCTTTCTTT.

A word on this clonotype: Sequence at one end of the junction differs from germline and may be a read error. The chain combines TRBV7-8 with TRBJ1-6; the D gene is possibly TRBD1 (5 bases). The CDR3 extends over 16 amino acids. CDR1 is SGHVS, CDR2 FQNEAQ, per germline. CDR3 in amino acids: CASSAEGRGRNSPLHF. The CDR3 nucleotides are TGTGCCAGCAGCGCCGAAGGAAGGGGTCGGAATTCGCCCCTCCACTTT.

This clonotype was seen ten or more times. The chain combines TRBV5-1 with TRBJ2-7, with TRBD1 matching over 7 bases. Trimming at V came to 0 bases and at J to 3 bases, leaving 3 bases not matched to a gene. The germline V gene encodes CDR1 SGHRS and CDR2 YFSETQ. CDR3 length: 14 amino acids. The CDR3 DNA sequence: TGCGCCAGCAGCTTGGCCGGGACAGACTACGAGCAGTACTTC. This gives the protein CASSLAGTDYEQYF.

The sample holds many counts of this clonotype. The chain uses TRBV19 and TRBJ2-5, with TRBD1 identical over 8 bases. Per germline, CDR1 LNHDA and CDR2 SQIVND (reference sequence). There are 15 residues in the CDR3. Trimming took 7 bases from V and 0 from J; bases not matched to a gene: 7. CDR3: CASIGQGSDQETQYF. The CDR3 DNA is TGTGCCAGTATCGGACAGGGTAGTGACCAAGAGACCCAGTACTTC.

This chain uses TRBV15 with TRBJ2-3; 9 bases map to TRBD2. CDR1 is LNHNV, CDR2 YYDKDF, per germline (reference sequence). CDR3 length equals 17 residues. V gave up 1 base and J gave up 2 bases; unmatched junction bases: 7. The CDR3 DNA is TGTGCCACCAGCAGAGTGGCTAGCGGGACTCCCACAGATACGCAGTATTTT. This codes for CATSRVASGTPTDTQYF.

This sequence joins TRBV7-2 and TRBJ1-2, with D tentatively TRBD1 (6 bases). This CDR3 contains 15 residues. V lost 6 bases to trimming and J lost 0 bases, with 14 bases between them. The germline V gene encodes CDR1 SGHTA and CDR2 FQGNSA. CDR3 coding DNA: TGTGCCAGCAGGGGGGGGGCCAGGGCTAACTATGGCTACACCTTC. Translated, it gives CASRGGARANYGYTF. Full variable domain (missing parts from reference TRBV7-2 and TRBJ1-2): GAGVSQSPSNKVTEKGKDVELRCDPISGHTALYWYRQSLGQGLEFLIYFQGNSAPDKSGLPSDRFSAERTGGSVSTLTIQRTQQEDSAVYLCASRGGARANYGYTFGSGTRLTVV.

J is TRBJ1-3 and V is TRBV6-5; no reliable D call. Trimming shortened V by 0 bases and J by 0 bases, and 9 bases separated the two germline ends. The CDR3 contains 16 residues. From germline, CDR1 is MNHEY and CDR2 SVGAGI. Written as DNA, the CDR3 is TGTGCCAGCAGTTACTCGGAGGGAGACTCTGGAAACACCATATATTTT. Translation: CASSYSEGDSGNTIYF.

Only a few counts were recorded for this clonotype. At one boundary the junction diverges from the germline segment, which might be a read error. The chain couples TRBV7-2 to TRBJ2-5; the D gene could be TRBD1 or TRBD2 (5 bases each). Germline V gives CDR1 SGHTA, CDR2 FQGNSA. The CDR3 extends over 15 amino acids. The CDR3 protein is CASSVAWGPQETQYF. Here the CDR3 DNA reads TGTGCCAGCAGCGTAGCCTGGGGACCCCAAGAGACCCAGTACTTC.

V gene TRBV7-2 combines with J gene TRBJ2-1; the D gene is possibly TRBD2 (5 bases). The CDR3 sequence is 15 residues long. Germline V gives CDR1 SGHTA, CDR2 FQGNSA. Trimming shortened V by 1 base and J by 2 bases, and 9 bases separated the two germline ends. DNA of the CDR3: TGTGCCAGCAGCTTAGGGCGGGCAGCCTACAATGAGCAGTTCTTC. Residues: CASSLGRAAYNEQFF.

This clonotype was found many times. The rearrangement links TRBV13 to TRBJ1-1; 7 bases match TRBD1. The trim removed 5 bases at V and 1 base at J, leaving 4 bases unmatched. There are 14 residues in the CDR3. In germline, CDR1 is PRHDT, CDR2 FYEKMQ (reference sequence). In DNA, the CDR3 is TGTGCCAGCAGCCCTGGGACAGAGAACACTGAAGCTTTCTTT. Its protein is CASSPGTENTEAFF.

V and J are TRBV2 and TRBJ1-1; D gene ambiguous. Germline V gene sequence: CDR1 SNHLY, CDR2 FYNNEI. V lost 7 bases to trimming and J lost 1 base, with 10 bases between them. CDR3 size: 13 residues. The CDR3 DNA is TGTGCCAGCACCTCCGGTGAGAACACTGAAGCTTTCTTT. This gives the protein CASTSGENTEAFF.